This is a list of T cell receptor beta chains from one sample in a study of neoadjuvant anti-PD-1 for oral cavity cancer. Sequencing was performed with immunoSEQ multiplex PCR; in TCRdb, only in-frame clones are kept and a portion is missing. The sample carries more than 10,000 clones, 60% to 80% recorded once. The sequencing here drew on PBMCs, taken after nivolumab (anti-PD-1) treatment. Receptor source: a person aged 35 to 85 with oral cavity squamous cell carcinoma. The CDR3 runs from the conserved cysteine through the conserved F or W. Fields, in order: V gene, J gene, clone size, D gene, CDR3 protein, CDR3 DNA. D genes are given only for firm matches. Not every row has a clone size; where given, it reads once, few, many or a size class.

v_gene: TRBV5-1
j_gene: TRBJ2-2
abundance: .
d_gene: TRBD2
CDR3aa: CASSQLGGRDTGELFF
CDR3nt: TGCGCCAGCAGCCAACTCGGGGGGAGAGACACCGGGGAGCTGTTTTTT

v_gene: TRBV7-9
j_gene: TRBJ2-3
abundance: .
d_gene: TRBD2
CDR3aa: CASVLADDTQYF
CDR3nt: TGTGCCAGCGTACTAGCGGATGATACGCAGTATTTT

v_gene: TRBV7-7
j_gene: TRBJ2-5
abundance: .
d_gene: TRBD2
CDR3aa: CASSLSGGRAQETQYF
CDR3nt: TGTGCTAGCAGCTTGAGCGGCGGGAGGGCCCAAGAGACCCAGTACTTC

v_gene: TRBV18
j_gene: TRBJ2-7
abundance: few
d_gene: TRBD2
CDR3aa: CASSPRGIAGDEQYF
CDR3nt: TGTGCCAGCTCACCAAGGGGGATAGCGGGAGACGAGCAGTACTTC

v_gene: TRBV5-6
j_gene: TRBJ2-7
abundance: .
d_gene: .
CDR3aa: CASSYMGEQYF
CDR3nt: TGTGCCAGCAGCTACATGGGGGAGCAGTACTTC

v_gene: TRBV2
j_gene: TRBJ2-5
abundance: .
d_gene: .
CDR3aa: CASSHGKLYQETQYF
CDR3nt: TGTGCCAGCAGTCACGGGAAACTTTACCAAGAGACCCAGTACTTC

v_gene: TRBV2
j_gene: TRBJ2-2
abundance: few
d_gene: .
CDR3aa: CASSTSTGELFF
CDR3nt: TGTGCCAGCTCTACCAGCACCGGGGAGCTGTTTTTT

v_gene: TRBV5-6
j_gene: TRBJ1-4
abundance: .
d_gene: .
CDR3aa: CASSFPPTGEKLFF
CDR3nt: TGTGCCAGCAGCTTCCCGCCAACAGGTGAAAAACTGTTTTTT

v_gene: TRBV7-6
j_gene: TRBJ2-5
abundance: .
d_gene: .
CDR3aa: CASGSQETQYF
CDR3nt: TGTGCCAGCGGTAGTCAAGAGACCCAGTACTTC

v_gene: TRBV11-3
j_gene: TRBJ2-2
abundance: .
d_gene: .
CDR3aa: CASSLDGGQATGELFF
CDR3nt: TGTGCCAGCAGCTTAGATGGAGGGCAGGCCACCGGGGAGCTGTTTTTT

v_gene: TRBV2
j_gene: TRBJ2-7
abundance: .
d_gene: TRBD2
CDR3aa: CASRRLADEQYF
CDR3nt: TGTGCCAGCAGGAGACTAGCGGACGAGCAGTACTTC

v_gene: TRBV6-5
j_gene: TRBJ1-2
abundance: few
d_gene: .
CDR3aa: CASSYHQGGYGYTF
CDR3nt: TGTGCCAGCAGTTACCATCAGGGCGGCTATGGCTACACCTTC

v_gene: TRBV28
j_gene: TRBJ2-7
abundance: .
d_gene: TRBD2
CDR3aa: CASSPRLAGLTEQYF
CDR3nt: TGTGCCAGCAGTCCGAGACTAGCGGGACTTACCGAGCAGTACTTC

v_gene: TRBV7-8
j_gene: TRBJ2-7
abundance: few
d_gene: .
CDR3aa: CASSPPWREKPYEQYF
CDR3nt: TGTGCCAGCAGTCCTCCCTGGAGGGAGAAACCCTACGAGCAGTACTTC

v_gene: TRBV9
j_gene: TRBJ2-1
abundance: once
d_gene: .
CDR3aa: CASSVGGVNNEQFF
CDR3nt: TGTGCCAGCAGCGTCGGGGGAGTGAACAATGAGCAGTTCTTC

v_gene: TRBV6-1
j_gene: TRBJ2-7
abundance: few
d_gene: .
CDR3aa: CASSGDRAVGEQYF
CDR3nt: TGTGCCAGCAGTGGAGATAGGGCGGTAGGCGAGCAGTACTTC

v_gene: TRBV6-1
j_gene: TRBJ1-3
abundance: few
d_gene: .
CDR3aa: CASSELEESSGNTIYF
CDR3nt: TGTGCCAGCAGTGAACTTGAGGAGAGCTCTGGAAACACCATATATTTT

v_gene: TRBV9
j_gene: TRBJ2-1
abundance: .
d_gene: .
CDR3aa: CASSVERWFYNEQFF
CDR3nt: TGTGCCAGCAGCGTAGAGAGGTGGTTCTACAATGAGCAGTTCTTC

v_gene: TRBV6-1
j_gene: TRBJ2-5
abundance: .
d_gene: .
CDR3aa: CASSQLRGVETQYF
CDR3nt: TGTGCCAGCAGCCAGCTTAGAGGGGTCGAGACCCAGTACTTC

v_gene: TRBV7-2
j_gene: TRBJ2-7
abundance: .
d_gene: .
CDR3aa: CASRPTPNSPYEQYF
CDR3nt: TGTGCCAGCAGGCCAACACCGAATTCCCCCTACGAGCAGTACTTC

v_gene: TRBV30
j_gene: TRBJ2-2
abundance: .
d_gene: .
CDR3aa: CAWNYYTGELFF
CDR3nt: TGTGCCTGGAATTACTACACCGGGGAGCTGTTTTTT

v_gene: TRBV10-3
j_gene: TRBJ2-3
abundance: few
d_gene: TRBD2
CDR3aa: CAISAILAENTQYF
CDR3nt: TGTGCCATCAGTGCCATCCTAGCGGAAAATACGCAGTATTTT

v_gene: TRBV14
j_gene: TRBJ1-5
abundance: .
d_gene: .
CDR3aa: CASSQGGNQPQHF
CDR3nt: TGTGCCAGCAGCCAAGGAGGGAACCAGCCCCAGCATTTT

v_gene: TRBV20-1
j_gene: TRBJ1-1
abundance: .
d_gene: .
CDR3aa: CSASRAEAFF
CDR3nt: TGCAGTGCTTCGAGGGCTGAAGCTTTCTTT

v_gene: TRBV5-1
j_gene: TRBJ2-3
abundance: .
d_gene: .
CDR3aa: CASSGNPSYTQYF
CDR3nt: TGCGCCAGCAGCGGAAATCCTAGTTATACGCAGTATTTT

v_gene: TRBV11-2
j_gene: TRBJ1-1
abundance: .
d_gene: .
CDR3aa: CASSRLTIENTEAFF
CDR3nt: TGTGCCAGCAGCCGTCTCACTATTGAGAACACTGAAGCTTTCTTT

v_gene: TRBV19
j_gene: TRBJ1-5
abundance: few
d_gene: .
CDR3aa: CASSTPVGPQHF
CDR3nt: TGTGCCAGTAGTACCCCCGTCGGGCCCCAGCATTTT

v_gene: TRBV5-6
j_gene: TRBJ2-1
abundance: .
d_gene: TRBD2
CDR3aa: CASSPGVGTINEQFF
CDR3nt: TGTGCCAGCAGCCCCGGCGTCGGGACTATCAATGAGCAGTTCTTC

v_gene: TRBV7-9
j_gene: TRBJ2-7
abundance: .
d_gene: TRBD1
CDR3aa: CASSGTGTGSNEQYF
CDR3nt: TGTGCCAGCAGCGGAACCGGGACAGGGTCCAACGAGCAGTACTTC

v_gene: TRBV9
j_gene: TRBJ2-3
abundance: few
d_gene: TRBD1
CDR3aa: CASSAYRGETDTQYF
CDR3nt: TGTGCCAGCAGCGCATACAGGGGGGAGACAGATACGCAGTATTTT

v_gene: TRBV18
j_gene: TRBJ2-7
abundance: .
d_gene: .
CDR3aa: CASSPRKGDYEQYF
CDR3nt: TGTGCCAGCTCCCCTCGAAAGGGGGACTACGAGCAGTACTTC

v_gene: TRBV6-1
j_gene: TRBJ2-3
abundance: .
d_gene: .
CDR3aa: CASSDPAALSTDTQYF
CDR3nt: TGTGCCAGCAGTGACCCAGCGGCCCTTAGCACAGATACGCAGTATTTT

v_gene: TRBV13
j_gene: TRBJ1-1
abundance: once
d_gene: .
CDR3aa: CASSYQTLEAFF
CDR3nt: TGTGCCAGCAGCTACCAAACTCTGGAAGCTTTCTTT

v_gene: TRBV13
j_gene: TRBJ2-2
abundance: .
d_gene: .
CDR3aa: CASSMYPGELFF
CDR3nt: TGTGCCAGCAGCATGTACCCCGGGGAGCTGTTTTTT

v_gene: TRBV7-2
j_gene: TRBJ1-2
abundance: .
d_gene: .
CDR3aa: CASSPTGSYGYTF
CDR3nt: TGTGCCAGCAGCCCCACAGGGAGCTATGGCTACACCTTC

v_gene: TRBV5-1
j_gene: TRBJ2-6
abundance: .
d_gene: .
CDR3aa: CASSPDPSSGANVLTF
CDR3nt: TGCGCCAGCAGCCCCGATCCCAGCTCTGGGGCCAACGTCCTGACTTTC

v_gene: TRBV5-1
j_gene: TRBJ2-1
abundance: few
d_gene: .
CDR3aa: CASSLGSERAVNEQFF
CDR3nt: TGCGCCAGCAGCCTCGGGTCGGAGAGGGCTGTGAATGAGCAGTTCTTC

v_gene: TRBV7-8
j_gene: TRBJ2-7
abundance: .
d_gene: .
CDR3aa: CASSPQEGPYEQYF
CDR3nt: TGTGCCAGCAGCCCCCAGGAGGGACCCTACGAGCAGTACTTC

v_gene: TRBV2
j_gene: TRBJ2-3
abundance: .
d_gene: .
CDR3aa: CASSEAGRADTQYF
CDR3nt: TGTGCCAGCAGTGAAGCTGGCAGGGCAGATACGCAGTATTTT

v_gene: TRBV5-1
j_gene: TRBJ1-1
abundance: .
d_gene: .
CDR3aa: CASSFYDSSMNTEAFF
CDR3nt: TGCGCCAGCAGCTTCTACGACAGTTCCATGAACACTGAAGCTTTCTTT

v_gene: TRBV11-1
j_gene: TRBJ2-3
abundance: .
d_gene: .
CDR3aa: CASSFHGSSTDTQYF
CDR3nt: TGTGCCAGCAGCTTTCACGGGAGTAGCACAGATACGCAGTATTTT

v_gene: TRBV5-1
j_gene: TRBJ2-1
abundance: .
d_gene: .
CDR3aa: CASSSDASYNEQFF
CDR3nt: TGCGCCAGCAGTTCGGACGCGTCCTACAATGAGCAGTTCTTC

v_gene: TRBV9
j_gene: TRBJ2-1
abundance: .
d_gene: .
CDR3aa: CASSVELAAYNEQFF
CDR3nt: TGTGCCAGCAGCGTAGAACTAGCTGCCTACAATGAGCAGTTCTTC

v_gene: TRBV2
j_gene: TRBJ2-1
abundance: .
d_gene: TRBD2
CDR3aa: CASTSGLAGDEQFF
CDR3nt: TGTGCCAGCACCTCGGGACTAGCGGGAGACGAGCAGTTCTTC

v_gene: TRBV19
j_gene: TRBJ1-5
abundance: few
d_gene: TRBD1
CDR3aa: CASSILGQGQPQHF
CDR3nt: TGTGCCAGTAGTATCCTAGGACAGGGCCAGCCCCAGCATTTT

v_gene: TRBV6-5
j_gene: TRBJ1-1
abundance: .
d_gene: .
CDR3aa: CASSLATGNTEAFF
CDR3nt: TGTGCCAGCAGTTTGGCGACAGGGAACACTGAAGCTTTCTTT

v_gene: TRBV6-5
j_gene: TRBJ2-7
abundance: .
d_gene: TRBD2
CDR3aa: CASSYFLAGPYEQYF
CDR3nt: TGTGCCAGCAGTTACTTTCTAGCGGGGCCCTACGAGCAGTACTTC

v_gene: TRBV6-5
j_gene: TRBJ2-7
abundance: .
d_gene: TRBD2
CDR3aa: CASRGGLAEYEQYF
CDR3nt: TGTGCCAGCAGGGGGGGACTAGCGGAATACGAGCAGTACTTC

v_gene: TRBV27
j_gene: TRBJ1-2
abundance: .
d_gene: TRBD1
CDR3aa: CASSPQGQGLPLGGYTF
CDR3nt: TGTGCCAGCAGTCCACAGGGACAGGGGCTTCCGTTAGGGGGCTACACCTTC

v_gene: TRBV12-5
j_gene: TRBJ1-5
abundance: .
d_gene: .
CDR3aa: CASQGQKNQPQHF
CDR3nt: TGTGCTAGTCAGGGGCAGAAAAATCAGCCCCAGCATTTT

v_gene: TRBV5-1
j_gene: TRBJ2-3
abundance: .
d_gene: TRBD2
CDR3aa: CASSTQTLAGAITDTQYF
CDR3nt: TGCGCCAGCAGCACGCAAACCCTAGCGGGAGCGATCACAGATACGCAGTATTTT

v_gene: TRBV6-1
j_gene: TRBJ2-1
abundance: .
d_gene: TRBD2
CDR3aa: CASSEAALAGGLYNEQFF
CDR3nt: TGTGCCAGCAGTGAAGCAGCGCTAGCGGGAGGGCTTTACAATGAGCAGTTCTTC

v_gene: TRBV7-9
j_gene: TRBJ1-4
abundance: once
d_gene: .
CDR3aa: CASSPKQGVNEKLFF
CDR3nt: TGTGCCAGCAGCCCAAAACAGGGTGTTAATGAAAAACTGTTTTTT

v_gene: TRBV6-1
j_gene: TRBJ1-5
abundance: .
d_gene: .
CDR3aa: CASTVAVLFNQPQHF
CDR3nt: TGTGCCAGCACCGTGGCTGTTCTCTTTAATCAGCCCCAGCATTTT

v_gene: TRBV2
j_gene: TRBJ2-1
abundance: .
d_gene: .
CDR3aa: CASSVTNEQFF
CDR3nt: TGTGCCAGCAGCGTGACGAATGAGCAGTTCTTC

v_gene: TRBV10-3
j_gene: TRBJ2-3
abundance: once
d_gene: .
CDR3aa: CAISERQLSRDTQYF
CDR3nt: TGTGCCATCAGTGAAAGGCAACTTTCCCGGGATACGCAGTATTTT

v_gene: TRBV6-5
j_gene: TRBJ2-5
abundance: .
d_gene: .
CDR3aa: CASRTGTQETQYF
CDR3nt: TGTGCCAGCAGAACCGGGACACAAGAGACCCAGTACTTC

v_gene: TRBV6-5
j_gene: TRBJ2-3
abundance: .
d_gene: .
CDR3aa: CASSPPWGRDTQYF
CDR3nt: TGTGCCAGCAGCCCCCCCTGGGGGAGGGATACGCAGTATTTT

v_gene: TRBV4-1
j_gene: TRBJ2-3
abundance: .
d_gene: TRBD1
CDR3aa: CASSQKGQGTDTQYF
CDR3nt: TGCGCCAGCAGCCAAAAGGGACAGGGAACAGATACGCAGTATTTT